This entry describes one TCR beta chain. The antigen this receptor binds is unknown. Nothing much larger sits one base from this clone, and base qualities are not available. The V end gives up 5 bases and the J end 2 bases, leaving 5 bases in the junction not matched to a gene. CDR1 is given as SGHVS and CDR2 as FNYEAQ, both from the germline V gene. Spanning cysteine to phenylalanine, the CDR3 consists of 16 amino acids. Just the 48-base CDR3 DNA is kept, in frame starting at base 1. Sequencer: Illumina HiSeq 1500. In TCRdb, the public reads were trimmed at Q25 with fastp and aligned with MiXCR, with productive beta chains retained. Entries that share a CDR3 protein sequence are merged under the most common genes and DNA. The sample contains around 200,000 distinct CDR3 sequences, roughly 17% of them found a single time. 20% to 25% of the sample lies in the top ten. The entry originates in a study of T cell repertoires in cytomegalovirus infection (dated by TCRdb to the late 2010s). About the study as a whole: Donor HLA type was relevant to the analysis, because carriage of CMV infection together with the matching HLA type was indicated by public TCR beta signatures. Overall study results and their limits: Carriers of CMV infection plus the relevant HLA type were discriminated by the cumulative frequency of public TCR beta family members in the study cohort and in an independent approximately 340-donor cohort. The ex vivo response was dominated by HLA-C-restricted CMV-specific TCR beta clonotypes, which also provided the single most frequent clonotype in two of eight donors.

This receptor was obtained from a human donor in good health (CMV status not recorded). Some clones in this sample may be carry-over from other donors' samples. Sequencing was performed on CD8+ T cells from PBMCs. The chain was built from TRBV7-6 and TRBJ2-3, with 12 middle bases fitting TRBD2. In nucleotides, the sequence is TGTGCCAGCAGCATGAGACTAGCGGGGGCCACAGATACGCAGTATTTT. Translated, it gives CASSMRLAGATDTQYF.